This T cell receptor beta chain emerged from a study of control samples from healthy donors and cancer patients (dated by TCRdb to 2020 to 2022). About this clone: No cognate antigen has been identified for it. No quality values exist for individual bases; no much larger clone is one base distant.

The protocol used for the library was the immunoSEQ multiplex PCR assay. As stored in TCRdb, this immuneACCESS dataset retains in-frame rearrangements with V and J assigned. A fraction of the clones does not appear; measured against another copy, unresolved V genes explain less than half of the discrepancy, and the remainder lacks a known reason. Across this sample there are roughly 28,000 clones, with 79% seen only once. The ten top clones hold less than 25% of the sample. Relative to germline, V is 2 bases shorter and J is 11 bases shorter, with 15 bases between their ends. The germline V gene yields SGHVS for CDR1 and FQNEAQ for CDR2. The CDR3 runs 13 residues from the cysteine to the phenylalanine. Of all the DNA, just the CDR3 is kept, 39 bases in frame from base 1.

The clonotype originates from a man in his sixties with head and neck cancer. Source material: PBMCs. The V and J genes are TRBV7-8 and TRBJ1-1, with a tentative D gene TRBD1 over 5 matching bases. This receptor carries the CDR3 CASSLSLGGDAFF. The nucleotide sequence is TGTGCCAGCAGCTTAAGTTTGGGGGGGGACGCTTTCTTT.